The entry below describes one TCR beta chain. The antigen remains unidentified. The data were taken from a study of T cell responses to AZD1222 COVID-19 vaccine. Study conclusions and caveats: Spike as a whole was targeted by vaccine-associated CD4 TCRs, dominant at 160-218 and 743-854. Every sample of the repertoires postdated the peak T cell response. Baseline serology detected seropositivity in only 5 or 6 AZD1222 recipients. Clonal diversity may have been underestimated in mostly white British donors.

Germline V lookup: CDR1 LGHNA, CDR2 YSLEER. The CDR3 has 15 amino acids. Trimming took off 0 bases at V and 7 bases at J, with 13 bases between the two ends. Only in-frame clones appear in the TCRdb table, and some are missing; sequencing was by immunoSEQ multiplex PCR. The repertoire holds approximately 190,000 clones, around 94% seen once, with approximately 4% in the top ten. This receptor was obtained from an adult who received the MenACWY meningococcal vaccine as a control. The V gene is TRBV4-3, the J gene TRBJ1-5, with D tentatively TRBD1 (5 bases). The material was peripheral blood, obtained 28 days after the second dose of the MenACWY control vaccine. The CDR3 DNA is TGCGCCAGCAGCCAAGAATGGGTTGGGGCCCAGCCCCAGCATTTT. Translated, it gives CASSQEWVGAQPQHF.